The present T cell receptor beta chain was sequenced within a study of TIL therapy for anti-PD-1-resistant metastatic lung cancer. Study at large: Tumor harvest preceded PD-1/PD-L1 blockade, followed by nivolumab treatment. Half of patients were current or former smokers. By whole-exome sequencing, median non-synonymous tumor mutation burden was more than 1.2 mutations per megabase. Whole-study results and caveats: Treatment-naive, never-smoker and oncogene-addicted patients were overrepresented in this highly selected cohort.

CDR3 length: 14 residues. The germline gives CDR1 SGHDT, CDR2 YYEEEE. The V end lost 1 base, the J end lost 0 bases, and 5 bases lay between the germline ends. The libraries were made with immunoSEQ v3. TCRdb's copy holds only in-frame clones and misses some; the assay was immunoSEQ multiplex PCR. The table records nearly 15,000 clones, about 84% of them present only once. Time point: pre-treatment sample, taken before nivolumab and TIL therapy. Of note for this clone: Antigen: not known.

This clonotype originated in a person between 25 and 80 years old with non-small cell lung cancer. The specimen comprised blood, sampled at baseline. The chain is built from TRBV5-6 and TRBJ1-5, with unresolved D. CDR3 DNA: TGTGCCAGCAGCTTGCTAGGTAGCAATCAGCCCCAGCATTTT. As protein: CASSLLGSNQPQHF.